This T cell receptor (beta chain) was obtained from a study of T cell responses to AZD1222 COVID-19 vaccine. The method was immunoSEQ multiplex PCR; TCRdb's version includes in-frame clones alone and lacks a portion of them. Of 130,000 or so clones in the sample, around 90% were seen once. CDR3 length: 13 residues. The V gene lost 5 bases and the J gene lost 8 bases, with 15 bases spanning the gap. CDR1 is SEHNR, CDR2 FQNEAQ, per germline (reference sequence). This TCR came from an adult in good health. The V gene is TRBV7-9, the J gene TRBJ1-2; D unresolved. Sequenced here: peripheral blood, sampled on day 0 of AZD1222 vaccination. The CDR3 loop reads CASSQAEGGGYTF. In DNA, the CDR3 is TGTGCCAGCAGCCAGGCAGAGGGAGGCGGCTACACCTTC.